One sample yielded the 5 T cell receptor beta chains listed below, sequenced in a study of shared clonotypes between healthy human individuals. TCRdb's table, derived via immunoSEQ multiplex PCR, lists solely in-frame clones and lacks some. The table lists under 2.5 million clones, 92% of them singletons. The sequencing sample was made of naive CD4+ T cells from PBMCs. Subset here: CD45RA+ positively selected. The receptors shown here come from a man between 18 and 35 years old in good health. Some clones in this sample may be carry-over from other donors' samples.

Here the CDR3 reads CSVVDSRTTGYTF. CDR3 in DNA: TGCAGCGTTGTGGACTCGCGGACAACTGGCTACACCTTC. The chain recombines TRBV29-1 with TRBJ1-2; tentative D call: TRBD1 (5 bases). The V and J ends lost 4 bases and 7 bases respectively, with 16 bases between them. The CDR3 length is 13 residues. CDR1 SQVTM and CDR2 ANQGSEA come from the germline V gene.

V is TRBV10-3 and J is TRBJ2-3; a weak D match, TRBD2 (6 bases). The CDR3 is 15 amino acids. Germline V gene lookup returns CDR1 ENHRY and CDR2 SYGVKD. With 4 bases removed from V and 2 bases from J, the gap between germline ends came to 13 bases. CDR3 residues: CAISGGQGLTDTQYF. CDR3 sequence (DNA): TGTGCCATCAGTGGGGGTCAGGGACTCACAGATACGCAGTATTTT.

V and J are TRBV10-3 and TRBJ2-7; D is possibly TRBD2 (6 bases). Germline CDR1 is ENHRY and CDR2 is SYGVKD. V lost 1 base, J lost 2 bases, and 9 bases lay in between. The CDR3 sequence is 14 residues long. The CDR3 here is CAISEWGDPYEQYF. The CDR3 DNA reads TGTGCCATCAGTGAGTGGGGGGATCCCTACGAGCAGTACTTC.

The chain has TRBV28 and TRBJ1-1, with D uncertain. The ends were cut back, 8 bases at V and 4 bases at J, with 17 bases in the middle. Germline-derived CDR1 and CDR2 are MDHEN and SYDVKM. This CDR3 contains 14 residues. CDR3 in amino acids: CASSSPTGLTEAFF. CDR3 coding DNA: TGTGCCAGCTCCTCTCCCACGGGCCTCACTGAAGCTTTCTTT.

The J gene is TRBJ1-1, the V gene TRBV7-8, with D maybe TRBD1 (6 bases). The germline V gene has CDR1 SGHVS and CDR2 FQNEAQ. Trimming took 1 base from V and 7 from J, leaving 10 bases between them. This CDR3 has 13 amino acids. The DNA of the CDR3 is TGTGCCAGCAGCTTAGGGGGGGCTAGTGAAGCTTTCTTT. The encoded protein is CASSLGGASEAFF.